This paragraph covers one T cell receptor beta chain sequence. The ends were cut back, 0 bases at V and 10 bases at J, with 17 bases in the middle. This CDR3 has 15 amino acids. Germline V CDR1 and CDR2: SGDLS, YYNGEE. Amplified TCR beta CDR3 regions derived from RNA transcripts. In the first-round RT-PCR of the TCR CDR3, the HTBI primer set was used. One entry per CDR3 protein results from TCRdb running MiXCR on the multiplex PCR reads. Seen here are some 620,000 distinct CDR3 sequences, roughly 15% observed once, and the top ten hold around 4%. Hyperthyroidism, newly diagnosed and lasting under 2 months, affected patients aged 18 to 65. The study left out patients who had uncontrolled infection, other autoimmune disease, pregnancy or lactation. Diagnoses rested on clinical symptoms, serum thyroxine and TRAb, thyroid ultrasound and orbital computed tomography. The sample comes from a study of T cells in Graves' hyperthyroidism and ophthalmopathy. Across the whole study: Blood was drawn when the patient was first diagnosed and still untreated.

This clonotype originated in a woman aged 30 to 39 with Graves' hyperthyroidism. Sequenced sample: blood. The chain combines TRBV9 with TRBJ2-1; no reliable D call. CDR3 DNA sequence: TGTGCCAGCAGCGTAGTCTCCAAAATAGCTTCCGAGCAGTTCTTC. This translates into CASSVVSKIASEQFF.